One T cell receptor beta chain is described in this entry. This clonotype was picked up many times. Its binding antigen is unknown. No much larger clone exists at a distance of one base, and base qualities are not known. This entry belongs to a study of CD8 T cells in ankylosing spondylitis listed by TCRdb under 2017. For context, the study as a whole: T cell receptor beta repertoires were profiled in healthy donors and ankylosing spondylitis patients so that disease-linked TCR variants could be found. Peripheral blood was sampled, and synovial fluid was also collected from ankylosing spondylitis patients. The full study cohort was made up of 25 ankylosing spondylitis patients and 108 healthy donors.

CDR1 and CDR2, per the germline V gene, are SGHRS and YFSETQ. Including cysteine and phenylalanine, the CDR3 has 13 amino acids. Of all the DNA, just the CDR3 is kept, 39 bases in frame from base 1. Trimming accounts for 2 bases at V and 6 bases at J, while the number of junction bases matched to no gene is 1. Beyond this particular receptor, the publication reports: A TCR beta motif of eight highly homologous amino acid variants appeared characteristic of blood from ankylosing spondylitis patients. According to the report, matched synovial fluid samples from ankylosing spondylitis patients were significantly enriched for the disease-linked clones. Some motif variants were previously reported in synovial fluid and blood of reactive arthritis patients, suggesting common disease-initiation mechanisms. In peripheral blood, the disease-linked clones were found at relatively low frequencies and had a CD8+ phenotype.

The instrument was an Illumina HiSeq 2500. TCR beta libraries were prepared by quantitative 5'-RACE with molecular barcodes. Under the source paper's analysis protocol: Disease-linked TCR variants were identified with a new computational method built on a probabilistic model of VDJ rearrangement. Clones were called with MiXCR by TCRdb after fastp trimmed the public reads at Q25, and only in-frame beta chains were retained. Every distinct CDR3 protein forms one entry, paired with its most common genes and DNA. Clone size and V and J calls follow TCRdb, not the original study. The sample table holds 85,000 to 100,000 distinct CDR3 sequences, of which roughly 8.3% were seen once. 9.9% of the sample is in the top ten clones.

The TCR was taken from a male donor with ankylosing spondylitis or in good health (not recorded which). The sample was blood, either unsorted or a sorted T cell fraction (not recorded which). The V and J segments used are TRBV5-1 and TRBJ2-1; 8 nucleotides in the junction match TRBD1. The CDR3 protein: CASSFTGGNEQFF. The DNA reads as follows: TGCGCCAGCAGCTTTACAGGGGGCAATGAGCAGTTCTTC.